This T cell receptor (beta chain) was captured by sequencing in a study of shared clonotypes between healthy human individuals. Overall study context: Two women and a few men aged 18 to 49 served as donors.

Germline CDR1 reads SGHTA; CDR2 reads FQGNSA. The CDR3 consists of 14 residues. V was trimmed by 1 base and J by 3 bases, leaving 9 bases between them. Whole-study results and caveats: Clonotypes shared by all four sorted-subset donors had higher generation probabilities than non-shared clonotypes.

Original methodology: ImmunoSEQ output lacked quality scores and full-length reads, limiting matched filtering. Some clones are missing from TCRdb's copy, which holds only in-frame ones; the method was immunoSEQ multiplex PCR. V and J calls and clone size are those listed in that table; D and trimming were worked out from the DNA. The sample has 1,400,000 or so clones, around 98.5% seen once. Concerning this clone: Its target is unknown.

This rearrangement joins TRBV7-2 to TRBJ1-2; TRBD1 is a possible D gene (5 bases). The clonotype originates from a man aged 30-40 years in good health. The sequenced material came from naive CD4+ T cells sorted from blood. Described subset: CD45RA+ positively selected. CDR3 protein: CASSLEARDYGYTF. In DNA, the CDR3 is TGTGCCAGCAGCTTAGAGGCCAGGGACTATGGCTACACCTTC.